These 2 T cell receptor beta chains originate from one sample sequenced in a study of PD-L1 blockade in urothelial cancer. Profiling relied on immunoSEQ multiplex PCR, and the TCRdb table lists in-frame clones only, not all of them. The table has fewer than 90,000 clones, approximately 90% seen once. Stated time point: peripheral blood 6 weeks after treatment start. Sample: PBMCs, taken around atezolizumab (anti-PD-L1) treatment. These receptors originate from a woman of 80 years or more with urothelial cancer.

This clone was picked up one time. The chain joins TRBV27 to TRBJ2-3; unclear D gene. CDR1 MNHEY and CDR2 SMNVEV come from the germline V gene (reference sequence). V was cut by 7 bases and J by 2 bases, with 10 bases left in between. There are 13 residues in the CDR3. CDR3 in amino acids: CASKTGATDTQYF. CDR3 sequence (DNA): TGTGCCAGCAAGACCGGAGCCACAGATACGCAGTATTTT.

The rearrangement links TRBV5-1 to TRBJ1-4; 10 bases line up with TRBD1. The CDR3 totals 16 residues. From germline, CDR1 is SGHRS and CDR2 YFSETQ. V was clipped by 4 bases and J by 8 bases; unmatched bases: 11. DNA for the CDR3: TGCGCCAGCAGCCGATCCGGGACAGGGGCGGCGGAAAAACTGTTTTTT. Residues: CASSRSGTGAAEKLFF.